These 9 T cell receptor beta chains were sequenced from one sample in a study of long-term antiretroviral therapy in people with HIV (dated by TCRdb to the early 2020s). The immunoSEQ hsTCRB v3.0 assay was used at survey level resolution for TRB variable region sequencing. TCRdb mirrors the immuneACCESS table, restricted to in-frame sequences. Some clones are absent from its copies; in checked studies, under half trace to an unresolved V gene, and the reason for the others is unknown. For this sample the table gives 25,000 to 40,000 clones, of which 90% to 97% were detected only once. The ten largest account for less than 2.5% of the sample. Sample: unsorted PBMCs, taken 6.5 to 6.6 years after starting antiretroviral therapy. The receptors derive from a man aged 25-45 years with HIV.

The CDR3 sequence: CATEELGVEYEQYF. The CDR3 DNA follows: TGTGCCACAGAAGAACTTGGCGTAGAGTACGAGCAGTACTTC. The chain carries TRBV7-9 and TRBJ2-7; D not certain. Germline V CDR1 and CDR2: SEHNR, FQNEAQ (reference sequence). This CDR3 is built from 14 residues. V was cut by 10 bases and J by 4 bases, with 20 bases left in between. Based on the CDR3 plus reference TRBV7-9 and TRBJ2-7, the full variable domain is DTGVSQNPRHKITKRGQNVTFRCDPISEHNRLYWYRQTLGQGPEFLTYFQNEAQLEKSRLLSDRFSAERPKGSFSTLEIQRTEQGDSAMYLCATEELGVEYEQYFGPGTRLTVT.

The chain has TRBV27 and TRBJ2-5, with a possible D match to TRBD2 (6 bases). Germline V gene data show CDR1 as MNHEY and CDR2 as SMNVEV (reference sequence). The CDR3 is 14 amino acids. V was clipped by 6 bases and J by 5 bases, with 16 bases between them. CDR3 region: CASSPYGSEETQYF. The CDR3 DNA follows: TGTGCCAGCAGCCCCTACGGGAGTGAGGAGACCCAGTACTTC.

The chain uses TRBV11-2 and TRBJ2-7, with 7 bases lining up with TRBD1. Germline V lookup: CDR1 SGHAT, CDR2 FQNNGV. The CDR3 is 12 residues long. The trim removed 3 bases at V and 5 bases at J, leaving 1 base unmatched. The CDR3 coding sequence is TGTGCCAGCAGCTTTACAGGGGACGAGCAGTACTTC. The encoded protein is CASSFTGDEQYF.

The chain links TRBV5-8 to TRBJ1-4; D might be TRBD1 (5 bases). Trimming shortened V by 0 bases and J by 5 bases, and 17 bases separated the two germline ends. CDR1 and CDR2 (germline): SGHTS, YDEGEE. CDR3 size: 17 residues. The CDR3 DNA is TGTGCCAGCAGCTTGGGGGACCTCGGGGCAGGAAATGAAAAACTGTTTTTT. Its translation is CASSLGDLGAGNEKLFF.

The chain has TRBV19 and TRBJ2-5, with no clear D. Looked up from germline, CDR1 is LNHDA and CDR2 is SQIVND (reference sequence). Trimming took off 5 bases at V and 3 bases at J, with 10 bases between the two ends. The CDR3 extends over 13 amino acids. Here the CDR3 DNA reads TGTGCCAGTAGTCCCGACGCCGAAGAGACCCAGTACTTC. Translated, it gives CASSPDAEETQYF. Drawing the rest from reference TRBV19 and TRBJ2-5, the complete variable domain is DGGITQSPKYLFRKEGQNVTLSCEQNLNHDAMYWYRQDPGQGLRLIYYSQIVNDFQKGDIAEGYSVSREKKESFPLTVTSAQKNPTAFYLCASSPDAEETQYFGPGTRLLVL.

The V and J genes are TRBV5-6 and TRBJ2-1; 7 nucleotides agree with TRBD2. Per germline, CDR1 SGHDT and CDR2 YYEEEE. The CDR3 length is 14 residues. V was pared by 0 bases and J by 6 bases, with 3 bases of the junction left unmatched. CDR3 nucleotides: TGTGCCAGCAGCTTGGTGCCGGGAGGCAATGAGCAGTTCTTC. As protein: CASSLVPGGNEQFF.

V usage is TRBV5-1 and J usage is TRBJ1-1; the D gene is possibly TRBD1 (5 bases). Trimming left V 3 bases short and J 2 bases short, with 8 bases between. The CDR3 spans 13 residues. Germline V gives CDR1 SGHRS, CDR2 YFSETQ. CDR3 residues: CASSSRDNTEAFF. The CDR3 nucleotides read TGCGCCAGCAGCTCCAGGGATAACACTGAAGCTTTCTTT.

The rearrangement uses TRBV29-1 and TRBJ1-3; D is unresolved. The CDR3 is 13 residues long. In germline, CDR1 is SQVTM, CDR2 ANQGSEA. The V and J ends lost 6 bases and 3 bases respectively, with 12 bases between them. The CDR3 nucleotides are TGCAGCGTCCAGACCAAATTTGGAAACACCATATATTTT. Translating it yields CSVQTKFGNTIYF.

The chain has TRBV6-1 and TRBJ2-7; 9 bases line up with TRBD1. The CDR3 consists of 15 residues. Germline V gene data show CDR1 as MNHNS and CDR2 as SASEGT. V trimming: 0 bases; J trimming: 4 bases; junction bases outside the gene matches: 4. CDR3 sequence reads: CASSEAIGQGYEQYF. The CDR3, as DNA: TGTGCCAGCAGTGAAGCGATAGGACAGGGGTACGAGCAGTACTTC.